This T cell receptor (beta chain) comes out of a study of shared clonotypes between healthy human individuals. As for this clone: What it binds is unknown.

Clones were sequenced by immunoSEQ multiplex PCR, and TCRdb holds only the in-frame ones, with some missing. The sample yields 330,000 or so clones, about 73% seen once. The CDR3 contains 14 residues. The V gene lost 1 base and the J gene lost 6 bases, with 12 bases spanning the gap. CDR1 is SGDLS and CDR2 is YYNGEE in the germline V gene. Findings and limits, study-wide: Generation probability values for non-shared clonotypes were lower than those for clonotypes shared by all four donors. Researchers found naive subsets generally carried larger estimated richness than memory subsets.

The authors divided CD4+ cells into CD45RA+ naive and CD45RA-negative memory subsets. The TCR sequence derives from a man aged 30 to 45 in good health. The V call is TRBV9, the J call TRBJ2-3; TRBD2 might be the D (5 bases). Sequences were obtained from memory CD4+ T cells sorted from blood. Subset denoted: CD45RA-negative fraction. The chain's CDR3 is CASSVFDSSDTQYF. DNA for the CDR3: TGTGCCAGCAGCGTATTCGACTCTAGCGATACGCAGTATTTT.